This T cell receptor (beta chain) comes out of a study of cytomegalovirus exposure and HLA in healthy donors. Findings and caveats of the study: According to a later analysis, most TCR beta chains associated with CMV appeared HLA-restricted. Per published reports, the classifier diagnosed cytomegalovirus status with high specificity and sensitivity. A later analysis showed that HLA-associated TCR beta chains had undergone more clonal expansion than equally common others.

PCR primers comprised 60 Vbeta and 13 Jbeta primers. This table comes from immunoSEQ multiplex PCR, and its TCRdb copy is limited to in-frame clones, with some not included. The data contain 80,000 to 100,000 clones, 70% to 85% of them singletons. This clone was counted between two and nine times. The antigen is unknown. The source of this sequence is a human donor in good health. The sample consisted of PBMCs.

The CDR3 nucleotides are TGTGCCAGCAGCTTAATAACTGAAGCTTTCTTT. Its protein product is CASSLITEAFF. The chain is built from TRBV7-9 and TRBJ1-1, with D uncertain. CDR1 SEHNR and CDR2 FQNEAQ come from the germline V gene (reference sequence). This CDR3 is 11 amino acids long. Trimming removed 2 bases at V and 5 bases at J, with 3 bases between.